Each of the 27 T cell receptor beta chains below was sequenced from the same sample in a study of blood T cell repertoires in COVID-19. Only in-frame clones appear in the TCRdb table, and some are missing; sequencing was by immunoSEQ multiplex PCR. Among over 100,000 clones listed, about 89% were seen once. Sequenced sample: peripheral blood. These receptors were collected from a middle-aged man with acute or convalescent COVID-19.

This clone showed up just a few times. The CDR3 coding sequence is TGTGCCACCAGCAGAGAAAGGGGACACATGGACTATGGCTACACCTTC. Its translation: CATSRERGHMDYGYTF. This chain uses TRBV15 with TRBJ1-2; TRBD1 might be the D (6 bases). V lost 0 bases and J 3 bases, leaving 14 bases between the germline ends. This CDR3 is 16 amino acids long. Germline V lookup: CDR1 LNHNV, CDR2 YYDKDF (reference sequence).

V is TRBV6-5 and J is TRBJ2-7; D might be TRBD1 (6 bases). The CDR3 totals 14 residues. CDR1 is MNHEY, CDR2 SVGAGI, per germline. With 1 base removed from V and 2 bases from J, the gap between germline ends came to 9 bases. For the CDR3, the DNA is TGTGCCAGCAGTTACTTAGGGGGTACCTACGAGCAGTACTTC. It is translated as CASSYLGGTYEQYF.

The chain is built from TRBV4-2 and TRBJ1-4; D gene uncertain. The CDR3 length is 18 residues. Germline CDR1 reads LGHNA; CDR2 reads YNFKEQ. V was trimmed by 5 bases and J by 0 bases, leaving 19 bases between them. This CDR3 is CASSGWEDLSATNEKLFF. DNA for the CDR3: TGTGCCAGCAGCGGATGGGAGGACCTTTCTGCAACTAATGAAAAACTGTTTTTT.

The V and J genes are TRBV7-2 and TRBJ2-7; TRBD2 aligns across 14 bases. CDR3 length: 15 amino acids. Germline V gene data show CDR1 as SGHTA and CDR2 as FQGNSA. Trimming removed 4 bases from V and 6 bases from J; junction bases left unmatched: 5. CDR3 DNA sequence: TGTGCCAGCAGCTCGGGACTAGCGGGGGCAATCGAGCAGTACTTC. Its protein is CASSSGLAGAIEQYF.

The chain links TRBV6-1 to TRBJ1-5; TRBD1 is a possible D gene (5 bases). Germline lookup yields CDR1 MNHNS and CDR2 SASEGT. This CDR3 spans 14 amino acids. Trimming cost V 1 base and J 6 bases, with 10 bases left between them. CDR3 residues: CASSEVGGIQPQHF. The CDR3 region has the DNA TGTGCCAGCAGTGAAGTGGGGGGTATTCAGCCCCAGCATTTT.

The rearrangement uses TRBV12-3 or TRBV12-4 and TRBJ2-3; 13 bases are a match to TRBD2. CDR3 length: 13 residues. V lost 8 bases to trimming and J lost 11 bases; unmatched junction nucleotides: 7. The CDR3 loop is CASRTSGSGEQYF. The CDR3 coding sequence is TGTGCCAGCCGGACTAGCGGGAGCGGTGAGCAGTATTTT.

CDR3: CASSPAGVVGANVLTF. The CDR3 DNA reads TGTGCCAGCAGCCCGGCAGGGGTAGTTGGGGCCAACGTCCTGACTTTC. The chain uses TRBV7-8 and TRBJ2-6; D might be TRBD1 (6 bases). From germline, CDR1 is SGHVS and CDR2 FQNEAQ. The V and J ends lost 5 bases and 3 bases respectively, with 14 bases between them. This CDR3 is built from 16 residues. Using reference TRBV7-8 and TRBJ2-6 for the parts outside the CDR3, the full variable domain is GAGVSQSPRYKVAKRGQDVALRCDPISGHVSLFWYQQALGQGPEFLTYFQNEAQLDKSGLPSDRFFAERPEGSVSTLKIQRTQQEDSAVYLCASSPAGVVGANVLTFGAGSRLTVL.

This clone was recorded only once. The V gene is TRBV2, the J gene TRBJ2-2; 9 bases fit TRBD1. CDR1 and CDR2 (germline): SNHLY, FYNNEI. Germline trimming cut 6 bases from V and 6 bases from J; bases unmatched to any gene: 11. The CDR3 length is 16 residues. As DNA, the CDR3 is TGTGCCAGCAGGGACCGGGACAGGGAGTTCTCCGGGGAGCTGTTTTTT. Translating it yields CASRDRDREFSGELFF.

This clone was picked up one time. The rearrangement uses TRBV6-1 and TRBJ2-7, with TRBD1 identical over 8 bases. The CDR3 extends over 15 amino acids. V dropped 0 bases and J dropped 3; count of bases not matched to a gene: 4. Germline loops: CDR1 MNHNS, CDR2 SASEGT. The CDR3 bases are TGTGCCAGCAGTGAAGCCTGGACAGGGAACTACGAGCAGTACTTC. It encodes CASSEAWTGNYEQYF.

The chain employs TRBV25-1 and TRBJ1-5, with a weak D call TRBD1 (5 bases). The CDR3 covers 16 residues. Germline V gene lookup returns CDR1 MGHDK and CDR2 SYGVNS. Trimming shortened V by 2 bases and J by 7 bases, and 18 bases separated the two germline ends. The CDR3 is CASSELGFDAGQPQHF. CDR3 nucleotides: TGTGCCAGCAGTGAACTGGGGTTCGATGCAGGGCAGCCCCAGCATTTT.

The rearrangement joins TRBV7-8 to TRBJ1-4; tentatively, D is TRBD1 (5 bases). The CDR3 totals 16 residues. Trimming stripped 1 base from V and 5 bases from J, with 14 bases between. Germline CDR1 reads SGHVS; CDR2 reads FQNEAQ. The CDR3 protein is CASSLGRLTVNEKLFF. The CDR3 region has the DNA TGTGCCAGCAGCTTAGGGCGCTTGACAGTCAATGAAAAACTGTTTTTT.

This rearrangement joins TRBV9 to TRBJ1-4; D may be TRBD1 (6 bases). The V end lost 4 bases, the J end lost 13 bases, and 23 bases lay between the germline ends. The CDR3 spans 15 residues. Per the germline V gene, CDR1 is SGDLS and CDR2 is YYNGEE. CDR3 amino acids: CASSPDRQATHGLFF. DNA for the CDR3: TGTGCCAGCAGCCCCGATCGACAGGCTACACACGGACTGTTTTTT.

The chain links TRBV29-1 to TRBJ2-5; TRBD2 aligns across 9 bases. Germline V gene lookup returns CDR1 SQVTM and CDR2 ANQGSEA. The CDR3 has 15 amino acids. The V gene end was trimmed by 3 bases and the J gene end by 4 bases; junction bases not matched to a gene: 9. The CDR3 bases are TGCAGCGTTGACCTCGGGACTAGCAAGGCAGAGACCCAGTACTTC. It codes for CSVDLGTSKAETQYF.

This clone was found a few times. The chain recombines TRBV7-8 with TRBJ2-7; a weak D match, TRBD2 (5 bases). The CDR3 is made up of 14 amino acids. Trimming removed 2 bases at V and 3 bases at J, with 11 bases between. Germline V gene sequence: CDR1 SGHVS, CDR2 FQNEAQ. CDR3 nucleotides: TGTGCCAGCAGCTTAAGCGGAGCCGGCTACGAGCAGTACTTC. It is translated as CASSLSGAGYEQYF.

This sequence joins TRBV5-6 and TRBJ2-7; 11 bases are shared with TRBD1. Germline-derived CDR1 and CDR2 are SGHDT and YYEEEE. This CDR3 is 15 amino acids long. V trimming: 0 bases; J trimming: 6 bases; junction bases outside the gene matches: 5. CDR3 coding DNA: TGTGCCAGCAGCTTGGCCGGACAGGGGGCTTTCGAGCAGTACTTC. Amino acids: CASSLAGQGAFEQYF.

The V call is TRBV18, the J call TRBJ2-3, with TRBD1 matching 7 bases. The CDR3 sequence is 15 residues long. The ends lost 0 bases at V and 4 bases at J; junction bases unmatched: 4. Germline V gives CDR1 KGHSH, CDR2 LQKENI. The CDR3 nucleotides read TGTGCCAGCTCACCACCAGGGGGCGGGTCAGATACGCAGTATTTT. Its protein is CASSPPGGGSDTQYF.

This clone turned up a few times. This chain links TRBV18 with TRBJ1-1; 9 bases agree with TRBD1. Germline V gene lookup returns CDR1 KGHSH and CDR2 LQKENI. This CDR3 is 16 amino acids long. V was pared by 3 bases and J by 5 bases, with 10 bases of the junction left unmatched. The CDR3: CASSPETGGRGTEAFF. The DNA for the CDR3 is TGTGCCAGCTCACCCGAGACAGGGGGACGGGGTACTGAAGCTTTCTTT. Variable domain in full (rest from reference TRBV18 and TRBJ1-1): NAGVMQNPRHLVRRRGQEARLRCSPMKGHSHVYWYRQLPEEGLKFMVYLQKENIIDESGMPKERFSAEFPKEGPSILRIQQVVRGDSAAYFCASSPETGGRGTEAFFGQGTRLTVV.

The J gene is TRBJ2-7, the V gene TRBV4-2; D is perhaps TRBD1 (5 bases). The CDR3 is 14 amino acids. CDR1 and CDR2 (germline): LGHNA, YNFKEQ. Trimming pared 0 bases from V and 3 bases from J, leaving 9 bases between. CDR3 sequence (DNA): TGTGCCAGCAGCCAAGATTTGACAGACTACGAGCAGTACTTC. It specifies CASSQDLTDYEQYF.

The chain uses TRBV7-3 and TRBJ2-7, with 8 bases fitting TRBD1. Germline CDR1 is SGHTA and CDR2 is FQGTGA. V shed 7 bases and J 0 bases; nucleotides not matched to a gene: 5. The CDR3 covers 14 residues. Written as DNA, the CDR3 is TGTGCCAGCAAAAGGGACAGGAGCTCCTACGAGCAGTACTTC. This translates into CASKRDRSSYEQYF.

The chain employs TRBV27 and TRBJ1-1; unclear D gene. Per the germline V gene, CDR1 is MNHEY and CDR2 is SMNVEV (reference sequence). This CDR3 has 14 amino acids. V was pared by 3 bases and J by 0 bases, with 8 bases between. The CDR3 region has the DNA TGTGCCAGCAGTTTGGCGGGGATGAACACTGAAGCTTTCTTT. As protein: CASSLAGMNTEAFF.

The rearrangement joins TRBV6-2 or TRBV6-3 to TRBJ1-2; the D is unclear. Germline V gene sequence: CDR1 MNHEY, CDR2 SVGEGT. The CDR3 runs 14 residues. Trimming pared 0 bases from V and 7 bases from J, leaving 12 bases between. DNA of the CDR3: TGTGCCAGCAGTTACTCAACGGGTGGAGGTGGCTACACCTTC. Encoded protein: CASSYSTGGGGYTF.

V is TRBV20-1 and J is TRBJ1-2, with 7 bases matching TRBD1. V shed 3 bases and J 5 bases; nucleotides not matched to a gene: 3. The CDR3 is 12 amino acids. The germline V gene has CDR1 DFQATT and CDR2 SNEGSKA (reference sequence). The CDR3 coding sequence is TGCAGTGCTAGTGGGACAGCGTATGGCTACACCTTC. Encoded protein: CSASGTAYGYTF.

J is TRBJ2-7 and V is TRBV24-1; 9 bases map to TRBD1. Germline V gives CDR1 KGHDR, CDR2 SFDVKD. This CDR3 region has 13 residues. V lost 9 bases to trimming and J lost 6 bases; unmatched junction nucleotides: 8. CDR3 nucleotide sequence: TGTGCCACCCAGGACAGGGGAAGTCTCGAGCAGTACTTC. This sequence encodes CATQDRGSLEQYF.

The chain uses TRBV27 and TRBJ2-3, with D maybe TRBD1 (6 bases). CDR1 is MNHEY and CDR2 is SMNVEV in the germline V gene (reference sequence). The CDR3 has 13 residues. V was shortened by 4 bases and J by 6 bases, with 11 bases between the two germline ends. The CDR3 DNA reads as TGTGCCAGCAGTTACAGGGAATGGGATACGCAGTATTTT. Amino acid sequence: CASSYREWDTQYF.

The chain joins TRBV5-1 to TRBJ1-4; D unresolved. Germline V gene data show CDR1 as SGHRS and CDR2 as YFSETQ. V lost 0 bases to trimming and J lost 8 bases, with 11 bases between them. The CDR3 spans 14 residues. The CDR3 reads CASSLAGNREKLFF. Written as DNA, the CDR3 is TGCGCCAGCAGCTTGGCCGGGAATCGGGAAAAACTGTTTTTT.

The V gene is TRBV10-3, the J gene TRBJ2-3; D call uncertain. There are 14 residues in the CDR3. The V and J ends lost 10 bases and 1 base respectively, with 15 bases between them. Looked up from germline, CDR1 is ENHRY and CDR2 is SYGVKD. This CDR3 is CATIKERGTDTQYF. The CDR3 bases are TGTGCCACCATCAAAGAACGGGGCACAGATACGCAGTATTTT.

The chain combines TRBV6-5 with TRBJ1-2, with TRBD1 identical over 8 bases. Germline CDR1 MNHEY, CDR2 SVGAGI. The trim removed 5 bases at V and 8 bases at J, leaving 4 bases unmatched. This CDR3 spans 12 amino acids. The CDR3 DNA is TGTGCCAGCAGTAGGGACAGGCGGGGCTACACCTTC. Amino acid sequence: CASSRDRRGYTF.